These T cell receptor beta chains were read from a single sample in a study of metastatic and nonmetastatic thyroid tumors. TCRdb reprocessed the PCR reads via MiXCR. The repertoire includes 45,000 to 65,000 clones, approximately 17% of them detected once, and under 3% sits in the top ten. Source material: blood. The origin of the receptors is a female donor with papillary thyroid cancer or a benign thyroid nodule (not recorded which). Some clones in this sample may be carry-over from other donors' samples. Each CDR3 is given with its conserved first and last residue. D genes are given only for firm matches. Clone size is given for some rows only: seen once, a few or many times, or a class if the clone is expanded.

clone size | J gene | V gene | D gene | CDR3 protein | CDR3 DNA
few | TRBJ1-5 | TRBV6-1 | - | CASRLGRYNQPQHF | TGTGCCAGCAGATTAGGGAGGTACAATCAGCCCCAGCATTTT
- | TRBJ1-1 | TRBV10-1 | - | CASSESSGSGTEAFF | TGCGCCAGTAGTGAGTCCTCGGGGTCAGGAACTGAAGCTTTCTTT
many | TRBJ2-3 | TRBV10-3 | TRBD2 | CAIRAGTSGTDTQYF | TGTGCCATCAGGGCCGGGACTAGCGGCACAGATACGCAGTATTTT
many | TRBJ2-3 | TRBV6-1 | - | CASSGGGGLNTQYF | TGTGCCAGCAGCGGGGGCGGCGGGCTAAATACGCAGTATTTT
many | TRBJ2-5 | TRBV6-1 | - | CASSLRRKVETQYF | TGTGCCAGCAGTCTTCGACGGAAGGTGGAGACCCAGTACTTC
many | TRBJ2-1 | TRBV2 | TRBD1 | CASSDTGVNEQFF | TGTGCCAGCAGCGACACAGGGGTCAATGAGCAGTTCTTC
many | TRBJ2-1 | TRBV19 | TRBD2 | CASTTSGRNEQFF | TGTGCCAGTACTACTAGCGGGAGAAATGAGCAGTTCTTC
- | TRBJ2-7 | TRBV24-1 | - | CATSDGDFYEQYF | TGTGCCACCAGTGATGGGGACTTTTACGAGCAGTACTTC
many | TRBJ2-3 | TRBV11-1 | TRBD2 | CASSPVLAGGYTDTQYF | TGTGCCAGCAGCCCAGTTCTAGCGGGAGGTTACACAGATACGCAGTATTTT
many | TRBJ2-2 | TRBV20-1 | - | CSAHLRDTGELFF | TGCAGTGCCCATCTGCGGGACACCGGGGAGCTGTTTTTT
many | TRBJ1-1 | TRBV28 | - | CASSLFLDGAGTEAFF | TGTGCCAGCAGTTTATTTTTGGACGGGGCGGGCACTGAAGCTTTCTTT
many | TRBJ1-4 | TRBV30 | - | CAWRAAGANEKLFF | TGTGCCTGGAGAGCCGCGGGGGCTAATGAAAAACTGTTTTTT
many | TRBJ2-7 | TRBV19 | - | CASSLRAGSYEQYF | TGTGCCAGTAGCCTGCGGGCGGGCTCCTACGAGCAGTACTTC
many | TRBJ2-1 | TRBV28 | TRBD1 | CASSLNRGRNEQFF | TGTGCCAGCAGTTTAAACAGGGGGCGAAATGAGCAGTTCTTC
many | TRBJ2-1 | TRBV6-1 | TRBD2 | CASMGTSVYNEQFF | TGTGCCAGCATGGGGACTAGCGTTTACAATGAGCAGTTCTTC
once | TRBJ1-1 | TRBV20-1 | - | CGAPPGSNTEDFF | TGCGGTGCTCCCCCGGGCAGTAACACTGAAGATTTCTTT
many | TRBJ2-6 | TRBV7-9 | - | CASSSRGAQNASGANVLTF | TGTGCCAGCTCAAGCCGGGGGGCGCAAAACGCATCTGGGGCCAACGTCCTGACTTTC
many | TRBJ1-2 | TRBV12-3/TRBV12-4 | TRBD1 | CASSWTGNYGYTF | TGTGCCAGCAGTTGGACAGGAAACTATGGCTACACCTTC
many | TRBJ2-3 | TRBV18 | - | CASSQWSTDTQYF | TGTGCCAGCTCCCAGTGGAGCACAGATACGCAGTATTTT
many | TRBJ2-2 | TRBV4-2 | TRBD2 | CASSQVASGRNRNTGELFF | TGTGCCAGCAGCCAAGTGGCTAGCGGGAGAAATAGGAACACCGGGGAGCTGTTTTTT
many | TRBJ2-3 | TRBV29-1 | TRBD1 | CSVDGQATDTQYF | TGCAGCGTTGATGGACAGGCCACAGATACGCAGTATTTT
many | TRBJ2-6 | TRBV28 | - | CASTPDPGANVLTF | TGTGCCAGCACCCCAGACCCTGGGGCCAACGTCCTGACTTTC
many | TRBJ2-5 | TRBV20-1 | TRBD2 | CSAREPSTSGNSHF | TGCAGTGCTAGAGAGCCATCGACTAGCGGGAATTCTCACTTC
many | TRBJ2-5 | TRBV6-4 | - | CASSDSAGWRMQQSPDGTQYF | TGTGCCAGCAGTGACTCGGCTGGATGGAGAATGCAACAGTCCCCCGACGGGACCCAGTACTTC
many | TRBJ1-2 | TRBV19 | - | CASTSGPGQPYGYTF | TGTGCCAGTACCTCAGGGCCAGGACAACCCTATGGCTACACCTTC
many | TRBJ1-1 | TRBV3-1 | - | CASSQDGGAIEAFF | TGTGCCAGCAGCCAAGACGGGGGGGCCATTGAAGCTTTCTTT
many | TRBJ1-3 | TRBV10-3 | TRBD1 | CAISGADRGRITIYF | TGTGCCATCAGTGGAGCGGACAGGGGTCGTATCACCATATATTTT
many | TRBJ2-1 | TRBV30 | TRBD2 | CACERGRHNEQFF | TGTGCCTGTGAGCGGGGTAGACACAATGAGCAGTTCTTC
many | TRBJ2-3 | TRBV11-2 | - | CAGRGYSTDTQYF | TGTGCCGGCCGAGGTTACAGCACAGATACGCAGTATTTT
few | TRBJ2-7 | TRBV19 | - | CASIYPIYPYEQYF | TGTGCCAGTATCTACCCAATTTATCCGTACGAGCAGTACTTC
many | TRBJ2-3 | TRBV15 | - | CATSRSRSADTQYF | TGTGCCACCAGCAGAAGTAGGTCCGCAGATACGCAGTATTTT
many | TRBJ2-7 | TRBV6-5 | TRBD1 | CASSSSGTGEHEQYF | TGTGCCAGCAGTTCCTCCGGGACAGGGGAACACGAGCAGTACTTC
many | TRBJ2-7 | TRBV20-1 | - | CSAQYAGTEQYF | TGCAGTGCCCAATACGCGGGTACCGAGCAGTACTTC
- | TRBJ2-2 | TRBV6-1 | - | CASSDGPVNTGELFF | TGTGCCAGCAGTGACGGGCCCGTGAACACCGGGGAGCTGTTTTTT
many | TRBJ2-4 | TRBV20-1 | TRBD2 | CSARGGTAKNIQYF | TGCAGTGCTAGGGGAGGGACGGCCAAAAACATTCAGTACTTC
many | TRBJ1-4 | TRBV7-8 | - | CASSNAFGGKLFF | TGTGCCAGCAGCAACGCGTTCGGAGGAAAACTGTTTTTT
many | TRBJ2-4 | TRBV28 | TRBD2 | CASMEGGPKNIQYF | TGTGCCAGCATGGAGGGAGGGCCCAAAAACATTCAGTACTTC
many | TRBJ2-7 | TRBV5-1 | TRBD1 | CASSKQGDSYEQYF | TGCGCCAGCAGTAAACAGGGGGACTCCTACGAGCAGTACTTC
- | TRBJ2-7 | TRBV19 | TRBD1 | CASSRTGGAGNSYEQYF | TGTGCCAGTAGTCGGACAGGGGGCGCCGGGAACTCCTACGAGCAGTACTTC
- | TRBJ1-1 | TRBV30 | - | CASRDKGWTEAFF | TGTGCCTCGAGGGATAAGGGTTGGACTGAAGCTTTCTTT
few | TRBJ1-5 | TRBV11-1 | - | CASSLVQRGDLQQFPFSNQPQHF | TGTGCCAGCAGCTTAGTGCAGCGGGGAGACCTTCAGCAATTCCCCTTTAGCAATCAGCCCCAGCATTTT
many | TRBJ2-2 | TRBV24-1 | TRBD1 | CATSHFGDRRKNTGELFF | TGTGCCACCAGTCACTTTGGGGACAGGAGAAAGAACACCGGGGAGCTGTTTTTT
- | TRBJ2-7 | TRBV3-1 | - | CASSLGTWEQYF | TGTGCCAGCAGTCTGGGGACGTGGGAGCAGTACTTC
many | TRBJ2-2 | TRBV28 | TRBD2 | CASSFTGLAGGTGELFF | TGTGCCAGCAGTTTTACGGGACTAGCGGGAGGGACCGGGGAGCTGTTTTTT
many | TRBJ1-4 | TRBV6-1 | - | CASSEAVVSGFEKLFF | TGTGCCAGCAGTGAAGCGGTGGTTTCAGGGTTTGAAAAACTGTTTTTT